This TCR beta chain came from a study of shared clonotypes between healthy human individuals. With respect to this clone: Antigen unknown.

Assay execution took place at the deep level. The authors loaded 200 ng DNA, roughly 27,000 T cell genomes, into sorted-subset replicate PCRs. This table comes from immunoSEQ multiplex PCR, and its TCRdb copy is limited to in-frame clones, with some not included. The table has 950,000 to 1,100,000 clones, approximately 72% seen once. This CDR3 is 12 amino acids long. Germline V lookup: CDR1 SQVTM, CDR2 ANQGSEA. The study, taken as a whole, reports: Even with large depth, rarefaction showed that sorted-subset sequencing was incomplete.

The chain combines TRBV29-1 with TRBJ2-5; 9 bases line up with TRBD1. The DNA end is a closer match to TRBJ2-7, so the J assignment may be wrong. What was sequenced was memory CD4+ T cells sorted from blood. Subset of the sample: CD45RA-negative fraction. This clonotype was sampled from a man between 18 and 35 years old in good health. This chain's CDR3 is CSVAGQGNEQYF. CDR3 DNA: TGCAGCGTTGCGGGACAGGGAAACGAGCAGTACTTC.